The present T cell receptor beta chain was sequenced within a study of T-cell memory formation after mild COVID-19. General study results and limits: Clones that shrank (day 15 to 85) were balanced CD4/CD8, whereas later expanders leaned CD4+. Clonal second-wave expansions that peaked on day 37 had unconfirmed SARS-CoV-2 specificity.

V lost 6 bases, J lost 6 bases, and 14 bases lay in between. This CDR3 is 13 amino acids long. Germline CDR1 is SQVTM and CDR2 is ANQGSEA. This clonotype showed up just a few times. Its antigen is currently unknown. A 5'RACE reaction primed in the constant segment made cDNA libraries of TCR alpha and TCR beta, and these carried sample barcodes and UMIs. One entry per CDR3 protein, called by TCRdb with MiXCR from the 5' RACE reads. This table holds a few hundred thousand distinct CDR3 sequences, approximately 21% found once. The sequence derives from an adult woman who had mild COVID-19 (a few samples of this study predate the infection). Cell type and time point are not known. The specimen sequenced was PBMCs or a T cell subset sorted from them (not recorded which). This sequence joins TRBV29-1 and TRBJ2-2; maybe TRBD2 (8 bases). For the CDR3, the DNA is TGCAGCGTGGGACAGCGGGGGTCCGGGGAGCTGTTTTTT. Translated, it gives CSVGQRGSGELFF.